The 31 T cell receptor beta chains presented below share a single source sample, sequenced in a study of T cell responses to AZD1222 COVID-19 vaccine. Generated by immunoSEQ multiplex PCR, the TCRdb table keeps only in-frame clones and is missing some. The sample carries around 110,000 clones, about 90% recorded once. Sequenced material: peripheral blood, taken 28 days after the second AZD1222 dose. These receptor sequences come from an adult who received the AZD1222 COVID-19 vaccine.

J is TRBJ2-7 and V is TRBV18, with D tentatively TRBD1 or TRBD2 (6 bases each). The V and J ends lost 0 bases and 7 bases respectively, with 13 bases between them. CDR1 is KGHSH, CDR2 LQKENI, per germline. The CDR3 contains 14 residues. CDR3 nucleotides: TGTGCCAGCTCACCACCGACAGTAGGGGGGGAGCAGTACTTC. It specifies CASSPPTVGGEQYF. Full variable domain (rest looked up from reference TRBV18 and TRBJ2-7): NAGVMQNPRHLVRRRGQEARLRCSPMKGHSHVYWYRQLPEEGLKFMVYLQKENIIDESGMPKERFSAEFPKEGPSILRIQQVVRGDSAAYFCASSPPTVGGEQYFGPGTRLTVT.

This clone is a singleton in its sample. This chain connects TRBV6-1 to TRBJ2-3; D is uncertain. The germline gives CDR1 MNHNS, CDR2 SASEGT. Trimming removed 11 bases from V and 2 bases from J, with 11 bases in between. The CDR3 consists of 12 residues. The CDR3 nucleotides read TGTGCCTGTAGTCTTCTCACAGATACGCAGTATTTT. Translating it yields CACSLLTDTQYF.

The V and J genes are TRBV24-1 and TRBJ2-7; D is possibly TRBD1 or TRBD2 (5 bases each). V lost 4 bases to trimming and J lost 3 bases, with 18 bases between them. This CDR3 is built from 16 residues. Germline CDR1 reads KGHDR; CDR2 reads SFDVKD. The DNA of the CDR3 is TGTGCCACCAGTGACTTAGTGCCTCTGGGGGACTACGAGCAGTACTTC. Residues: CATSDLVPLGDYEQYF.

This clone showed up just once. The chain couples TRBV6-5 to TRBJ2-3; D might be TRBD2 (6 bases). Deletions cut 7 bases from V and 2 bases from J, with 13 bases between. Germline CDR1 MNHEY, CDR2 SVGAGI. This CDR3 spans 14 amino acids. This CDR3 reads CASTEPGLTDTQYF. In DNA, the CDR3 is TGTGCCAGCACCGAACCGGGACTCACAGATACGCAGTATTTT.

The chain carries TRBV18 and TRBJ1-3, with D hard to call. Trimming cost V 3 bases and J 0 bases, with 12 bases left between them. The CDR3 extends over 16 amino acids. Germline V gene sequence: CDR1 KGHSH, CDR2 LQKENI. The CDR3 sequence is CASSPLAAGSGNTIYF. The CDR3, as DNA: TGTGCCAGCTCACCGTTGGCAGCCGGCTCTGGAAACACCATATATTTT.

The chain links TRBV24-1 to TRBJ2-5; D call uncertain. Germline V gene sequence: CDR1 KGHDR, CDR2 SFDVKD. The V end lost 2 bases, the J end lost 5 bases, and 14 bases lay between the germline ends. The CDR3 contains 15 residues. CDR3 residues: CATSDSWVHRETQYF. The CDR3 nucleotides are TGTGCCACCAGTGATTCTTGGGTACATCGGGAGACCCAGTACTTC.

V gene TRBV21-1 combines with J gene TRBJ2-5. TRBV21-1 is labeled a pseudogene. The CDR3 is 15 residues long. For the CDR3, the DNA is TGTGCCAGCAGTCGGCAACAGGGTCGGGGGAAGACCCAGTACTTC. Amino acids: CASSRQQGRGKTQYF.

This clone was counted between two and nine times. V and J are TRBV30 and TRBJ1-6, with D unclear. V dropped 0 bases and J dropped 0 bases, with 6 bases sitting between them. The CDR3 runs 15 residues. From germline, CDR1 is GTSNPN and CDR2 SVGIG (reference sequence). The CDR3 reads CAWSVQSSYNSPLHF. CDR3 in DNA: TGTGCCTGGAGTGTACAGAGCTCCTATAATTCACCCCTCCACTTT. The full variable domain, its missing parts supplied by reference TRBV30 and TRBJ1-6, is SQTIHQWPATLVQPVGSPLSLECTVEGTSNPNLYWYRQAAGRGLQLLFYSVGIGQISSEVPQNLSASRPQDRQFILSSKKLLLSDSGFYLCAWSVQSSYNSPLHFGNGTRLTVT.

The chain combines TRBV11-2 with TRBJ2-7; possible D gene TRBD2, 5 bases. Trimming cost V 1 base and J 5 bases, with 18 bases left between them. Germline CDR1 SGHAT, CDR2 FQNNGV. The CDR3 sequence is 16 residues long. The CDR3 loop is CASSLGRSFGPDEQYF. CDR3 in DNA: TGTGCCAGCAGCTTAGGGAGGTCGTTCGGTCCGGACGAGCAGTACTTC.

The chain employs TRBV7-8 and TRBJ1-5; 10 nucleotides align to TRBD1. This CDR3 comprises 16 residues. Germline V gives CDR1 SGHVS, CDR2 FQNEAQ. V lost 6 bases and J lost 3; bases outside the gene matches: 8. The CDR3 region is CASSLGQGRDNQPQHF. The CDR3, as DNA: TGTGCCAGCAGTTTGGGACAGGGGAGGGACAATCAGCCCCAGCATTTT. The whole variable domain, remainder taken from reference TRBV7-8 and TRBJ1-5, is GAGVSQSPRYKVAKRGQDVALRCDPISGHVSLFWYQQALGQGPEFLTYFQNEAQLDKSGLPSDRFFAERPEGSVSTLKIQRTQQEDSAVYLCASSLGQGRDNQPQHFGDGTRLSIL.

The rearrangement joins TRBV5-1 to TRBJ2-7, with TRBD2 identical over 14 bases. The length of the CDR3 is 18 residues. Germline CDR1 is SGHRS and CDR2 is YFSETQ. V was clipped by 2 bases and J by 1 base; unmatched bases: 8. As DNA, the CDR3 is TGCGCCAGCAGCTTCCCCGGGACTAGCGGGAGCGGGTCCTACGAGCAGTACTTC. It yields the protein CASSFPGTSGSGSYEQYF.

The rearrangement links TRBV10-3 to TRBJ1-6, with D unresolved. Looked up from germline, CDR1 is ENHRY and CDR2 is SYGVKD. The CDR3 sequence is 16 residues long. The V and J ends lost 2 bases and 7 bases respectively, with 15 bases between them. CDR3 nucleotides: TGTGCCATCAGTGAGGATACCGGGTTAACAAATTCACCCCTCCACTTT. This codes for CAISEDTGLTNSPLHF.

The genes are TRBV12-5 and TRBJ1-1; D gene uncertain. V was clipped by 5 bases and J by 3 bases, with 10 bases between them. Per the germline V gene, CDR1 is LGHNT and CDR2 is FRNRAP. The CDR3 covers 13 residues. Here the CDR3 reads CASGRESHTEAFF. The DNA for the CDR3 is TGTGCTAGTGGTCGGGAGTCTCACACTGAAGCTTTCTTT.

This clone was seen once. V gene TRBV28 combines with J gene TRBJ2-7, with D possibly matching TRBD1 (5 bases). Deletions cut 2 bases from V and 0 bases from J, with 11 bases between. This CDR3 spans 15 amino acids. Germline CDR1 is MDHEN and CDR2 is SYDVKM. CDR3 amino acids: CASSLRTLSSYEQYF. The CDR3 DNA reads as TGTGCCAGCAGTTTAAGGACACTCAGCTCCTACGAGCAGTACTTC.

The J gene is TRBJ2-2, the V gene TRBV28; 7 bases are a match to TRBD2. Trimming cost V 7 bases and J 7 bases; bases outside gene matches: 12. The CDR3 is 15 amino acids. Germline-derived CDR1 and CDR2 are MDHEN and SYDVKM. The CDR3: CASKGGDTGGGELFF. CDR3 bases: TGTGCCAGCAAGGGAGGGGATACAGGCGGCGGGGAGCTGTTTTTT.

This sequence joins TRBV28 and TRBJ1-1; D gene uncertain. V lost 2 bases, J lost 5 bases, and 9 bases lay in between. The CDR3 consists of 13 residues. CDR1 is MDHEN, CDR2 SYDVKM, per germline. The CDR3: CASSLMVGTEAFF. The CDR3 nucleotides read TGTGCCAGCAGTTTAATGGTAGGGACTGAAGCTTTCTTT.

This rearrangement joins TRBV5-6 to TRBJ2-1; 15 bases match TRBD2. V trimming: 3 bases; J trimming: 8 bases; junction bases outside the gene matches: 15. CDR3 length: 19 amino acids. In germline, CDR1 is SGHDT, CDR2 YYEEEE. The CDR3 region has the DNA TGTGCCAGCAGCTCTGGGACTAGCGGGGGGCCCTTCGGTGGCGATGAGCAGTTCTTC. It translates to CASSSGTSGGPFGGDEQFF.

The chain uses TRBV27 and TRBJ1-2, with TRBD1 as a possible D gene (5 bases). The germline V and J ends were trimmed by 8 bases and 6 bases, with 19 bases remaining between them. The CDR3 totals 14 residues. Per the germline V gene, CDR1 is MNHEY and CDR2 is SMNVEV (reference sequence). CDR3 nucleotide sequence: TGTGCCAGCGGGGGGGGGTCAGGGTTTAATGGCTACACCTTC. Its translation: CASGGGSGFNGYTF.

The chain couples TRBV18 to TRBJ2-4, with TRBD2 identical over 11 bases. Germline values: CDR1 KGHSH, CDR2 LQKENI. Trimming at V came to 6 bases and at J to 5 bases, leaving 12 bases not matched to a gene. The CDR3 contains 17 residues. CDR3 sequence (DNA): TGTGCCAGCTCTACCATAGCGGGAGGGGGCGGCGAAAACATTCAGTACTTC. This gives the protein CASSTIAGGGGENIQYF.

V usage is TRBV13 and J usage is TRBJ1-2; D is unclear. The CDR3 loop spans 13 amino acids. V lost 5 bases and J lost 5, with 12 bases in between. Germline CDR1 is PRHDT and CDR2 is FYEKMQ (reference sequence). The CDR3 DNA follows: TGTGCCAGCAGCCCCACAGCCGCATATGGCTACACCTTC. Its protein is CASSPTAAYGYTF.

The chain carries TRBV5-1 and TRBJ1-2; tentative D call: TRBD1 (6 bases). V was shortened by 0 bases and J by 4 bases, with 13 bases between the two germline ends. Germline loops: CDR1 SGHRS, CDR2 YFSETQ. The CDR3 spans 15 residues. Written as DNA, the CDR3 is TGCGCCAGCAGCTTGGAGGCAGGGGAGAGCTATGGCTACACCTTC. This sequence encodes CASSLEAGESYGYTF.

CDR3 amino acids: CASSPAGTTGSYEQYF. The DNA for the CDR3 is TGTGCCAGCAGCCCGGCCGGGACCACCGGGTCCTACGAGCAGTACTTC. This chain uses TRBV7-9 with TRBJ2-7; D may be TRBD1 or TRBD2 (5 bases each). The V gene lost 5 bases and the J gene lost 1 base, with 18 bases spanning the gap. CDR1 is SEHNR and CDR2 is FQNEAQ in the germline V gene (reference sequence). The CDR3 is made up of 16 amino acids.

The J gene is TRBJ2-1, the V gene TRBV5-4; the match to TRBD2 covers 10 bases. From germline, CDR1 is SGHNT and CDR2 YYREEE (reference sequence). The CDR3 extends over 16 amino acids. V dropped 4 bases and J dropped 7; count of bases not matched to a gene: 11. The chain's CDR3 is CASSHRTSGRVNEQFF. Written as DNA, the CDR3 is TGTGCCAGCAGCCATCGGACTAGCGGACGAGTAAATGAGCAGTTCTTC.

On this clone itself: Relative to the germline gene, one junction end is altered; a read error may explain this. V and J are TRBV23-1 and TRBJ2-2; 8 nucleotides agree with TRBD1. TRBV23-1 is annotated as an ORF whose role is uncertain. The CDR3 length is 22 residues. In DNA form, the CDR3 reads TGCGCCAGCAGCCAATCAACGGGACCCTTCGTAAGGACAGGGCCGAACACCGGGGAGCTGTTTTTT. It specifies CASSQSTGPFVRTGPNTGELFF.

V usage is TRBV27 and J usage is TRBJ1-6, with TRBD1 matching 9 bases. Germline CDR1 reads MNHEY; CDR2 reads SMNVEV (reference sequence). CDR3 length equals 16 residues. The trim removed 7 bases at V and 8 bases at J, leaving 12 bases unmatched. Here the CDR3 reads CASIALTQGAHSPLHF. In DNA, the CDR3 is TGTGCCAGCATCGCCCTTACACAGGGGGCTCATTCACCCCTCCACTTT.

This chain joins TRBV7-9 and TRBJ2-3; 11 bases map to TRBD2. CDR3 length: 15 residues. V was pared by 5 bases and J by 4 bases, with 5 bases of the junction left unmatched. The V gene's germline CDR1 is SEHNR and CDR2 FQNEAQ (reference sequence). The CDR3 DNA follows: TGTGCCAGCAGCAAACTAGCGGGAGAGCCAGATACGCAGTATTTT. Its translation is CASSKLAGEPDTQYF.

CDR3 bases: TGTGCCAGCAGTTTTGGGACAGTGAACACTGAAGCTTTCTTT. Its translation: CASSFGTVNTEAFF. The chain joins TRBV28 to TRBJ1-1, with TRBD1 identical over 7 bases. J lost 0 bases, V lost 3 bases, and 1 base had no gene match. The CDR3 totals 14 residues. Germline CDR1 MDHEN, CDR2 SYDVKM.

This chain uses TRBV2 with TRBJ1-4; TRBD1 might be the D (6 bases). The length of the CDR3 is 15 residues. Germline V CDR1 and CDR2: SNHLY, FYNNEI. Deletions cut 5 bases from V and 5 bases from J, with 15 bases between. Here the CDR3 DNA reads TGTGCCAGCAGTCTCCAGGACAGCTCGAATGAAAAACTGTTTTTT. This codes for CASSLQDSSNEKLFF.

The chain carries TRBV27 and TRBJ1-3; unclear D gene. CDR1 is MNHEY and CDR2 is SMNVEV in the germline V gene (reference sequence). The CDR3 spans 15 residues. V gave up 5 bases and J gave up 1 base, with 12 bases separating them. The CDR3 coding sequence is TGTGCCAGCAGTCCAAATCAAGGATCTGGAAACACCATATATTTT. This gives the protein CASSPNQGSGNTIYF.

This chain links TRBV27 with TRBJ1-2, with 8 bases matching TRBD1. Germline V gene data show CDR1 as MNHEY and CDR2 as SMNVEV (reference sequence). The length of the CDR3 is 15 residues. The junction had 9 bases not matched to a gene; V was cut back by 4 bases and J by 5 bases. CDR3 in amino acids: CASSSRTGWEYGYTF. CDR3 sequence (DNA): TGTGCCAGCAGTTCGAGGACAGGGTGGGAGTATGGCTACACCTTC.

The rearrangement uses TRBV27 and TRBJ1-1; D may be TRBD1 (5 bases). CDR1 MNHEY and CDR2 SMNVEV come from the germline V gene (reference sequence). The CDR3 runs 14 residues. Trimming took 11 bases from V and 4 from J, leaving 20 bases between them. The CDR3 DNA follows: TGTGCCTCCAAGGTTATAAAGGGGTCCACTGAAGCTTTCTTT. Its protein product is CASKVIKGSTEAFF.